A selection of T cell receptor beta chains follows, all from one sample in a study of regulatory T cells in long-lasting Graves disease. TCRdb independently ran MiXCR on the multiplex PCR reads; one entry per CDR3 protein. The table shows about 460,000 distinct CDR3 sequences, with 14% occurring only once. The same data also contributed to another study, on T cells in Graves' hyperthyroidism and ophthalmopathy.

The sequencing used peripheral blood mononuclear cells (PBMCs), collected at new diagnosis, from a patient treated with antithyroid drugs. These receptors all come from a woman aged 45 to 65 with Graves disease. CDR3s include the opening cysteine and the closing phenylalanine or tryptophan. The D gene is left open where the match is weak. Some rows mark clone size as missing; the rest say once, few, many or name a class of expanded clone.

j_call | d_call | clone_size | v_call | cdr3_aa | cdr3_nt
TRBJ2-1 | NA | NA | TRBV7-9 | CASSPVVGDNEQFF | TGTGCCAGCAGCCCAGTGGTTGGTGACAATGAGCAGTTCTTC
TRBJ2-7 | TRBD1 | many | TRBV7-6 | CASSLGQGSSYEQYF | TGTGCCAGCAGCCTCGGACAGGGGAGCTCCTACGAGCAGTACTTC
TRBJ2-6 | NA | NA | TRBV6-1 | CASAQDPSGANVLTF | TGTGCCAGCGCACAGGATCCCTCTGGGGCCAACGTCCTGACTTTC
TRBJ2-1 | TRBD2 | many | TRBV12-3/TRBV12-4 | CASSLSWGRGTTRSYNEQFF | TGTGCCAGCAGTTTATCGTGGGGACGGGGGACTACACGCTCCTACAATGAGCAGTTCTTC
TRBJ2-2 | TRBD1 | few | TRBV5-1 | CASSQTGGMNTGELFF | TGCGCCAGCAGCCAGACAGGGGGCATGAACACCGGGGAGCTGTTTTTT
TRBJ1-6 | TRBD1 | few | TRBV29-1 | CSVSQGAQSPLHF | TGCAGCGTATCACAGGGGGCCCAATCACCCCTCCACTTT
TRBJ2-7 | NA | many | TRBV11-2 | CASSLWTEQYF | TGTGCCAGCAGCTTATGGACCGAGCAGTACTTC
TRBJ1-2 | TRBD1 | NA | TRBV5-1 | CASSLEGRGPDGYTF | TGCGCCAGCAGCTTGGAGGGCAGGGGGCCGGATGGCTACACCTTC
TRBJ2-7 | NA | many | TRBV27 | CASSLQDSYEQYF | TGTGCCAGCAGTTTACAGGACTCCTACGAGCAGTACTTC
TRBJ2-4 | TRBD1 | few | TRBV20-1 | CSVYTSGGVLGIQYF | TGCAGTGTTTATACCTCAGGGGGCGTTCTTGGCATTCAGTACTTC
TRBJ2-7 | TRBD2 | NA | TRBV9 | CASSAGGGEQYF | TGTGCCAGCAGCGCCGGGGGGGGAGAGCAGTACTTC
TRBJ2-7 | TRBD2 | NA | TRBV27 | CASTRRGLAGYEQYF | TGTGCCAGCACCAGGAGGGGACTAGCGGGTTATGAGCAGTACTTC
TRBJ2-5 | TRBD2 | many | TRBV20-1 | CSARVAGGVQETQYF | TGCAGTGCTAGAGTGGCGGGAGGAGTCCAAGAGACCCAGTACTTC
TRBJ2-1 | NA | few | TRBV6-4 | CASSEKLSSYNEQFF | TGTGCCAGCAGTGAAAAACTAAGCTCCTACAATGAGCAGTTCTTC
TRBJ1-4 | TRBD1 | many | TRBV5-1 | CASSPGQGYEKLFF | TGCGCCAGCAGCCCGGGACAGGGGTACGAAAAACTGTTTTTT
TRBJ2-5 | TRBD1 | NA | TRBV6-1 | CASSEGGTGFRETQYF | TGTGCCAGCAGTGAAGGGGGGACAGGGTTTCGCGAGACCCAGTACTTC
TRBJ1-5 | NA | few | TRBV5-1 | CASSPLGAGNQPQHF | TGCGCCAGCAGCCCGCTGGGGGCGGGCAATCAGCCCCAGCATTTT
TRBJ2-7 | TRBD2 | many | TRBV28 | CASTPGGRENEQYF | TGTGCCAGCACCCCTGGCGGGAGAGAAAACGAGCAGTACTTC
TRBJ2-7 | NA | few | TRBV19 | CASSIDDKAYEQYF | TGTGCCAGTAGTATAGATGACAAAGCTTACGAGCAGTACTTC
TRBJ2-7 | NA | NA | TRBV3-1 | CASSQDITPGEQYF | TGTGCCAGCAGCCAAGATATTACCCCGGGAGAGCAGTACTTC
TRBJ2-7 | TRBD1 | many | TRBV27 | CASSPTGSYEQYF | TGTGCCAGCAGCCCGACAGGGTCCTACGAGCAGTACTTC
TRBJ2-7 | TRBD1 | NA | TRBV2 | CASSKQRDRGREQYF | TGTGCCAGCAGTAAACAAAGGGACAGGGGGCGCGAGCAGTACTTC
TRBJ2-7 | TRBD1 | many | TRBV18 | CASSPLWGQGVSYEQYF | TGTGCCAGCTCACCACTATGGGGACAGGGGGTCTCCTACGAGCAGTACTTC
TRBJ2-7 | TRBD2 | many | TRBV11-2 | CASSPPTSGWIEYF | TGTGCCAGCAGCCCGCCGACTAGCGGGTGGATAGAGTACTTC
TRBJ1-4 | NA | NA | TRBV6-2/TRBV6-3 | CASSKFWGLGEKLFF | TGTGCCAGCAGCAAGTTTTGGGGGTTGGGTGAAAAACTGTTTTTT
TRBJ2-7 | NA | many | TRBV5-5 | CASSLAAGSSYEQYF | TGTGCCAGCAGCTTGGCGGCAGGGAGTTCCTACGAGCAGTACTTC
TRBJ2-1 | NA | few | TRBV12-3/TRBV12-4 | CASSFRDQYNEQFF | TGTGCCAGCAGTTTTCGGGACCAATACAATGAGCAGTTCTTC
TRBJ2-5 | NA | many | TRBV7-9 | CASTNLVLSRGGEETQYF | TGTGCCAGCACCAACTTAGTTCTTTCGCGTGGAGGTGAGGAGACCCAGTACTTC